The rows below give T cell receptor beta chains drawn from one sample of a study of regulatory T cells in long-lasting Graves disease. TCRdb independently ran MiXCR on the multiplex PCR reads; one entry per CDR3 protein. The sample has roughly 410,000 distinct CDR3 sequences; over 14% are singletons. This same sample was also taken into another study, of T cells in Graves' hyperthyroidism and ophthalmopathy.

Sequenced material: peripheral blood mononuclear cells (PBMCs), taken at new diagnosis, from a patient treated with antithyroid drugs. The receptors were gathered from a woman between 40 and 50 years old with Graves disease. The CDR3 runs from the conserved cysteine through the conserved F or W. D genes are given only for firm matches. Clone size is not always given. Where it is, it says once, few, many or a class for expanded clones.

j_call | d_call | v_call | clone_size | cdr3_nt | cdr3_aa
TRBJ2-7 | - | TRBV18 | many | TGTGCCACCGGACGGGGAAATACCTACGAGCAGTACTTC | CATGRGNTYEQYF
TRBJ2-2 | TRBD2 | TRBV19 | few | TGCGGGAGTACTAGCGGGAGTAAGACCGGGGAGCTGTTTTTT | CGSTSGSKTGELFF
TRBJ2-7 | TRBD2 | TRBV28 | - | TGTGCCAGCAGTTTATGGTGGGAGGGGAGCTACGAGCAGTACTTC | CASSLWWEGSYEQYF
TRBJ1-6 | - | TRBV11-3 | many | TGTGCCAGCAGCTTAACGGAATATAATTCACCCCTCCACTTT | CASSLTEYNSPLHF
TRBJ1-4 | - | TRBV28 | many | TGTGCCAGCAGGAGGGTAGAAAAACTGTTTTTT | CASRRVEKLFF
TRBJ1-5 | - | TRBV20-1 | few | TGCAGTGCTAGCTTTCTTTTGGGTACTGAAAGCAATCAGCCCCAGCATTTT | CSASFLLGTESNQPQHF
TRBJ2-3 | TRBD1 | TRBV7-8 | many | TGTGCCAGCAACGAACCGGGACAGGGGGCAGATACGCAGTATTTT | CASNEPGQGADTQYF
TRBJ2-7 | TRBD2 | TRBV2 | many | TGTGCCAGCACCCCGACTAGCGGGACCTACGAGCAGTACTTC | CASTPTSGTYEQYF
TRBJ1-1 | - | TRBV5-1 | - | TGCGCCAGCAGCTTGAGACAGGTCAACACTGAAGCTTTCTTT | CASSLRQVNTEAFF
TRBJ1-4 | - | TRBV2 | many | TGTGCCAGCAGTGAAGGGACCGGGGGAAAACTGTTTTTT | CASSEGTGGKLFF
TRBJ1-5 | TRBD1 | TRBV6-4 | many | TGTGCCAGCAGCCCCGGGACAGGGAACAATCAGCCCCAGCATTTT | CASSPGTGNNQPQHF